These T cell receptor beta chains were read from a single sample in a study of T-cell reconstitution after alpha-beta-depleted transplantation in children. One entry per CDR3 protein, called by TCRdb with MiXCR from the PCR reads. The sample lists about 980,000 distinct CDR3 sequences; roughly 29% were seen once. This specimen consisted of PBMCs, mostly from graft donor cells, obtained 360 days after TCRalphabeta/CD19-depleted stem cell transplant. The receptors derive from a boy younger than two who had a stem cell transplant for SCID, so the T cells may come from the graft donor. CDR3s include the opening cysteine and the closing phenylalanine or tryptophan. The order of the fields is CDR3 length, V gene, J gene, D gene, clone size, CDR3 DNA, CDR3 protein. The D gene is left open where the match is weak. Only some rows state a clone size, as once, few, many or a class for expanded clones.

cdr3_length: 11; v_call: TRBV11-2; j_call: TRBJ2-5; d_call: .; clone_size: .; cdr3_nt: TGTGCCAGCAGCGAGCCTGGGCGTCCGTACTTC; cdr3_aa: CASSEPGRPYF
cdr3_length: 14; v_call: TRBV7-9; j_call: TRBJ2-1; d_call: .; clone_size: few; cdr3_nt: TGTGCCAGCAGCTCCCACTTTGACAGCAATGAGCAGTTCTTC; cdr3_aa: CASSSHFDSNEQFF
cdr3_length: 12; v_call: TRBV12-3/TRBV12-4; j_call: TRBJ1-5; d_call: .; clone_size: few; cdr3_nt: TGTGCCAGCAGCTTCTCGGGTGGTTCCCAGCATTTT; cdr3_aa: CASSFSGGSQHF
cdr3_length: 13; v_call: TRBV5-1; j_call: TRBJ1-5; d_call: .; clone_size: .; cdr3_nt: TGCGCCAGCGCCAGGGAGCGGTGGCAGCCCCAGCATTTT; cdr3_aa: CASARERWQPQHF
cdr3_length: 14; v_call: TRBV12-3/TRBV12-4; j_call: TRBJ2-7; d_call: TRBD2; clone_size: .; cdr3_nt: TGTGCCAGCAAGGGACTAGCGGGGAGATACGAGCAGTACTTC; cdr3_aa: CASKGLAGRYEQYF
cdr3_length: 14; v_call: TRBV12-3/TRBV12-4; j_call: TRBJ2-3; d_call: .; clone_size: .; cdr3_nt: TGTGCCAGCACCCCCGGGCCTCTTGGGGATACGCAGTATTTT; cdr3_aa: CASTPGPLGDTQYF
cdr3_length: 14; v_call: TRBV12-3/TRBV12-4; j_call: TRBJ1-1; d_call: .; clone_size: few; cdr3_nt: TGTGCCAGCAAATTTTGGGGGATGAACACTGAAGCTTTCTTT; cdr3_aa: CASKFWGMNTEAFF
cdr3_length: 15; v_call: TRBV12-3/TRBV12-4; j_call: TRBJ2-3; d_call: .; clone_size: .; cdr3_nt: TGTGCCAGCAGTTTGCGCGTGGCAAGCACAGATACGCAGTATTTT; cdr3_aa: CASSLRVASTDTQYF
cdr3_length: 14; v_call: TRBV7-9; j_call: TRBJ1-1; d_call: .; clone_size: .; cdr3_nt: TGTGCCAGCAGCTTAGGTTGGGCAGGGGCTGAAGCTTTCTTT; cdr3_aa: CASSLGWAGAEAFF
cdr3_length: 14; v_call: TRBV4-2; j_call: TRBJ2-5; d_call: .; clone_size: .; cdr3_nt: TGTGCCAGCAGCAGGGACTCCTCCGGAGAGACCCAGTACTTC; cdr3_aa: CASSRDSSGETQYF
cdr3_length: 15; v_call: TRBV5-1; j_call: TRBJ2-7; d_call: TRBD2; clone_size: few; cdr3_nt: TGCGCCAGCAGCTTGGTTCCTAGCGGGGACTACGAGCAGTACTTC; cdr3_aa: CASSLVPSGDYEQYF
cdr3_length: 15; v_call: TRBV15; j_call: TRBJ2-7; d_call: .; clone_size: many; cdr3_nt: TGTGCCACCAGCAGAGATAAGGGAATTTGGTACGAGCAGTACTTC; cdr3_aa: CATSRDKGIWYEQYF
cdr3_length: 18; v_call: TRBV7-8; j_call: TRBJ2-5; d_call: TRBD2; clone_size: .; cdr3_nt: TGTGCCAGCAGCTTAGAGCTCGGTCTTGGGCGGGGGAAGGAGACCCAGTACTTC; cdr3_aa: CASSLELGLGRGKETQYF
cdr3_length: 15; v_call: TRBV4-2; j_call: TRBJ2-7; d_call: TRBD1; clone_size: .; cdr3_nt: TGTGCCAGCAGCCAAGTCACAGGGGCCCTACGGGAGCAGTACTTC; cdr3_aa: CASSQVTGALREQYF
cdr3_length: 12; v_call: TRBV20-1; j_call: TRBJ2-4; d_call: .; clone_size: few; cdr3_nt: TGCAGTGCTCTCCAGGGGGGGGACATTCAGTACTTC; cdr3_aa: CSALQGGDIQYF
cdr3_length: 13; v_call: TRBV20-1; j_call: TRBJ1-1; d_call: .; clone_size: many; cdr3_nt: TGCAGTGCTTCTAAGGGGCTCCCGGTGAAAACTTTCTTT; cdr3_aa: CSASKGLPVKTFF
cdr3_length: 15; v_call: TRBV27; j_call: TRBJ2-1; d_call: TRBD2; clone_size: .; cdr3_nt: TGTGCCAGCAGTCCGCAGGGACTAGCGGGGGGAGAGCAGTTCTTC; cdr3_aa: CASSPQGLAGGEQFF
cdr3_length: 13; v_call: TRBV12-3/TRBV12-4; j_call: TRBJ1-1; d_call: .; clone_size: few; cdr3_nt: TGTGCCAGCAGCTCAGAGGGGTACACTGAAGCTTTCTTT; cdr3_aa: CASSSEGYTEAFF
cdr3_length: 13; v_call: TRBV5-1; j_call: TRBJ1-1; d_call: .; clone_size: once; cdr3_nt: TGCGCCAGCAGCTCTACAGGTTGGGATGAAGCTTTCTTT; cdr3_aa: CASSSTGWDEAFF
cdr3_length: 15; v_call: TRBV27; j_call: TRBJ1-5; d_call: TRBD1; clone_size: .; cdr3_nt: TGTGCCAGCAGTCCAGAGAGGGGGCAAGGTCAGCCCCAGCATTTT; cdr3_aa: CASSPERGQGQPQHF
cdr3_length: 15; v_call: TRBV5-1; j_call: TRBJ2-2; d_call: .; clone_size: many; cdr3_nt: TGCGCCAGCAGCTTGGCGCAGGGCAACACCGGGGAGCTGTTTTTT; cdr3_aa: CASSLAQGNTGELFF
cdr3_length: 15; v_call: TRBV20-1; j_call: TRBJ2-4; d_call: .; clone_size: few; cdr3_nt: TGCAGTGCTGCCCCGGACGGAATAGCCAAAAACATTCAGTACTTC; cdr3_aa: CSAAPDGIAKNIQYF
cdr3_length: 17; v_call: TRBV5-1; j_call: TRBJ2-3; d_call: .; clone_size: once; cdr3_nt: TGCGCCAGCAGCTTGAGGCAGACTTTGGGCTTCACAGATACGCAGTATTTT; cdr3_aa: CASSLRQTLGFTDTQYF
cdr3_length: 15; v_call: TRBV29-1; j_call: TRBJ2-1; d_call: TRBD1; clone_size: .; cdr3_nt: TGCAGCGTTTGGGCAGGGGGCAATGGTTACAATGAGCAGTTCTTC; cdr3_aa: CSVWAGGNGYNEQFF
cdr3_length: 17; v_call: TRBV4-1; j_call: TRBJ2-3; d_call: .; clone_size: .; cdr3_nt: TGCGCCAGCAGCCAAGATTATCGGGGTGCAGATGTAGATACGCAGTATTTT; cdr3_aa: CASSQDYRGADVDTQYF
cdr3_length: 12; v_call: TRBV3-1; j_call: TRBJ1-3; d_call: .; clone_size: few; cdr3_nt: TGTGCCAGCAGCCAAGTTGCGCACACCATATATTTT; cdr3_aa: CASSQVAHTIYF
cdr3_length: 16; v_call: TRBV5-1; j_call: TRBJ2-5; d_call: .; clone_size: .; cdr3_nt: TGCGCCAGCAGCTTGCTAACAGTGCCGACCCAAGAGACCCAGTACTTC; cdr3_aa: CASSLLTVPTQETQYF
cdr3_length: 14; v_call: TRBV7-9; j_call: TRBJ2-5; d_call: TRBD2; clone_size: few; cdr3_nt: TGTGCCAGCAGCTTAGTACTAGCGCCATGGGCCCAGTACTTC; cdr3_aa: CASSLVLAPWAQYF
cdr3_length: 15; v_call: TRBV28; j_call: TRBJ2-2; d_call: .; clone_size: few; cdr3_nt: TGTGCCAGCAGTTTCAGGGGTTGGGGAACCGGGGAGCTGTTTTTT; cdr3_aa: CASSFRGWGTGELFF
cdr3_length: 18; v_call: TRBV9; j_call: TRBJ2-3; d_call: TRBD1; clone_size: few; cdr3_nt: TGTGCCAGCAGTCCTGACAGGGTCGGAGTTCGGCGGACAGATACGCAGTATTTT; cdr3_aa: CASSPDRVGVRRTDTQYF
cdr3_length: 13; v_call: TRBV11-2; j_call: TRBJ1-5; d_call: .; clone_size: few; cdr3_nt: TGTGCCAGCAGCTTAGTTTACAATCAGCCCCAGCATTTT; cdr3_aa: CASSLVYNQPQHF
cdr3_length: 14; v_call: TRBV11-2; j_call: TRBJ2-3; d_call: TRBD1; clone_size: .; cdr3_nt: TGTGCCAGCAGCTCTGCGACAGGGCCAGATACGCAGTATTTT; cdr3_aa: CASSSATGPDTQYF
cdr3_length: 14; v_call: TRBV7-8; j_call: TRBJ2-5; d_call: .; clone_size: .; cdr3_nt: TGTGCCAGCAGCTTCAGTGACTTCCAAGAGACCCAGTACTTC; cdr3_aa: CASSFSDFQETQYF
cdr3_length: 15; v_call: TRBV12-3/TRBV12-4; j_call: TRBJ1-1; d_call: .; clone_size: .; cdr3_nt: TGTGCCAGCAGTTTAATGACCCCCGAGTGGGCTGAAGCTTTCTTT; cdr3_aa: CASSLMTPEWAEAFF
cdr3_length: 13; v_call: TRBV11-2; j_call: TRBJ1-1; d_call: .; clone_size: .; cdr3_nt: TGTGCCAGCACCAAGGAGGTGAACACTGAAGCTTTCTTT; cdr3_aa: CASTKEVNTEAFF
cdr3_length: 16; v_call: TRBV6-5; j_call: TRBJ1-1; d_call: .; clone_size: few; cdr3_nt: TGTGCCAGCAGTTATAGTAATCAGGGGATAGGCACTGAAGCTTTCTTT; cdr3_aa: CASSYSNQGIGTEAFF
cdr3_length: 16; v_call: TRBV4-2; j_call: TRBJ2-7; d_call: .; clone_size: .; cdr3_nt: TGTGCCAGCAGCCAAGGGGGGGGGCAGGGGACCTACGAGCAGTACTTC; cdr3_aa: CASSQGGGQGTYEQYF
cdr3_length: 16; v_call: TRBV6-5; j_call: TRBJ2-7; d_call: .; clone_size: .; cdr3_nt: TGTGCCAGCAGTTATGGTCTTCGGGGGGCGTGGTACGAGCAGTACTTC; cdr3_aa: CASSYGLRGAWYEQYF
cdr3_length: 15; v_call: TRBV27; j_call: TRBJ1-5; d_call: .; clone_size: .; cdr3_nt: TGTGCCAGCAGTTTCCGGGCCGTGAAGGATCAGCCCCAGCATTTT; cdr3_aa: CASSFRAVKDQPQHF
cdr3_length: 15; v_call: TRBV29-1; j_call: TRBJ2-2; d_call: TRBD2; clone_size: .; cdr3_nt: TGCAGCGCAGGACGGACTAGCGGGGGCACCGGGGAGCTGTTTTTT; cdr3_aa: CSAGRTSGGTGELFF
cdr3_length: 16; v_call: TRBV4-3; j_call: TRBJ2-1; d_call: TRBD1; clone_size: few; cdr3_nt: TGCGCCAGCAGCCCAGGGGGACACCCCACAGGGAATGAGCAGTTCTTC; cdr3_aa: CASSPGGHPTGNEQFF
cdr3_length: 15; v_call: TRBV20-1; j_call: TRBJ2-1; d_call: TRBD2; clone_size: .; cdr3_nt: TGCAGTGCCCCAAGCCTAGCGGGCACCTACAATGAGCAGTTCTTC; cdr3_aa: CSAPSLAGTYNEQFF
cdr3_length: 16; v_call: TRBV4-2; j_call: TRBJ1-5; d_call: .; clone_size: few; cdr3_nt: TGTGCCAGCAGCCAGGACACAGGCGGAGTAGATCAGCCCCAGCATTTT; cdr3_aa: CASSQDTGGVDQPQHF
cdr3_length: 12; v_call: TRBV20-1; j_call: TRBJ2-1; d_call: TRBD1; clone_size: .; cdr3_nt: TGCAGTGCCCGGGACAGGGGGCGTGAGCAGTTCTTC; cdr3_aa: CSARDRGREQFF
cdr3_length: 16; v_call: TRBV3-1; j_call: TRBJ2-2; d_call: .; clone_size: .; cdr3_nt: TGTGCCAGCAGCCACCGGGGCGAGGTGAGCACCGGGGAGCTGTTTTTT; cdr3_aa: CASSHRGEVSTGELFF
cdr3_length: 16; v_call: TRBV12-3/TRBV12-4; j_call: TRBJ2-2; d_call: TRBD2; clone_size: .; cdr3_nt: TGTGCCAGCAGTGTTAGCGGGGGGGCCCTCACCGGGGAGCTGTTTTTT; cdr3_aa: CASSVSGGALTGELFF
cdr3_length: 12; v_call: TRBV20-1; j_call: TRBJ2-5; d_call: .; clone_size: many; cdr3_nt: TGCAGTGCTAGTCCTAGGTCGGAGACCCAGTACTTC; cdr3_aa: CSASPRSETQYF
cdr3_length: 18; v_call: TRBV28; j_call: TRBJ2-3; d_call: TRBD1; clone_size: .; cdr3_nt: TGTGCCAGCAGTTTACGTACCTTGACAGGGTCCAACACAGATACGCAGTATTTT; cdr3_aa: CASSLRTLTGSNTDTQYF
cdr3_length: 16; v_call: TRBV20-1; j_call: TRBJ2-7; d_call: .; clone_size: .; cdr3_nt: TGCAGTGCTAGAGATCTGGCCAGGGCATGGGCCTACGAGCAGTACTTC; cdr3_aa: CSARDLARAWAYEQYF
cdr3_length: 16; v_call: TRBV11-2; j_call: TRBJ2-3; d_call: TRBD2; clone_size: few; cdr3_nt: TGTGCCAGCAGCTTAAGCGGGGGGAAGGGCACAGATACGCAGTATTTT; cdr3_aa: CASSLSGGKGTDTQYF
cdr3_length: 16; v_call: TRBV20-1; j_call: TRBJ1-5; d_call: .; clone_size: .; cdr3_nt: TGCAGTGCTAGAGATATCGGGGGGTTGGACAATCAGCCCCAGCATTTT; cdr3_aa: CSARDIGGLDNQPQHF